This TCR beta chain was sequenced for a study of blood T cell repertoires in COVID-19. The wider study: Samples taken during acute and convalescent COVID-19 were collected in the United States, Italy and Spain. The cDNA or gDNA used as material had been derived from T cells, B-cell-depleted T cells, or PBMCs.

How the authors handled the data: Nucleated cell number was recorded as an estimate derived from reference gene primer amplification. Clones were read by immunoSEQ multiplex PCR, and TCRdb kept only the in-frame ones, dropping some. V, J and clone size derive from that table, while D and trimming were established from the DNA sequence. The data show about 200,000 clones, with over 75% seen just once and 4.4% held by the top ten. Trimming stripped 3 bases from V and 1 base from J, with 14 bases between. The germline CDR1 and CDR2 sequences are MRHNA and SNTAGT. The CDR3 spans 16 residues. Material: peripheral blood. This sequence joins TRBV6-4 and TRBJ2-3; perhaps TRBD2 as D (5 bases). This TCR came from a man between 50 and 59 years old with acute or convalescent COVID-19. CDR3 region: CASSERGPPRTDTQYF. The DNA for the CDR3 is TGTGCCAGCAGTGAGAGAGGGCCTCCCCGCACAGATACGCAGTATTTT.